This T cell receptor (beta chain) stems from a study of blood T cell repertoires in COVID-19. V gave up 3 bases and J gave up 1 base; unmatched junction bases: 4. This CDR3 has 16 residues. CDR1 and CDR2 from the germline V gene are KGHSH and LQKENI. Here immunoSEQ multiplex PCR was the method, and the copy in TCRdb shows in-frame clones only, minus some. This table has about 210,000 clones, about 90% appearing once. Sequencing used peripheral blood. This chain joins TRBV18 and TRBJ2-1, with 9 bases that match TRBD1. This sequence was found in a man aged 25 to 45 with acute or convalescent COVID-19. The CDR3 region is CASSPLGTGSYNEQFF. For the CDR3, the DNA is TGTGCCAGCTCACCTTTGGGGACAGGGTCCTACAATGAGCAGTTCTTC.